Listed below are T cell receptor beta chains from one sample, sequenced in a study of cytomegalovirus exposure and HLA in healthy donors. Clones were sequenced by immunoSEQ multiplex PCR, and TCRdb holds only the in-frame ones, with some missing. The repertoire holds 110,000 or so clones, with under 80% as singletons. Sequences were obtained from PBMCs. These receptors all come from a woman aged 40 to 50 in good health and CMV-seropositive. The conserved cysteine and the conserved F or W are not part of the CDR3 here.

length,V,J,CDR3
11,TRBV5-1,TRBJ2-3,ASSSGGPDTQY
14,TRBV5-1,TRBJ2-3,ASSLVNRGITDTQY
11,TRBV5-1,TRBJ1-1,ASSLGGGTEAF
15,TRBV7-2,TRBJ2-7,ASSLVGGQGTSYEQY
12,TRBV5-8,TRBJ2-2,ASSFQKFTGELF
14,TRBV4-1,TRBJ2-1,ASSPSRTSGDNEQF
11,TRBV11-2,TRBJ2-7,ASTRTGAYEQY
12,TRBV5-5,TRBJ1-1,ASSRRDSEAEAF
14,TRBV12-5,TRBJ2-2,ASGDPGNRVTGELF
14,TRBV19,TRBJ1-2,ASSLQHGQTYYGYT
9,TRBV20-1,TRBJ1-1,SASYNVEAF
14,TRBV5-8,TRBJ2-1,ASSLETGVSYNEQF
12,TRBV5-4,TRBJ2-5,ASSFPLAVETQY
13,TRBV7-9,TRBJ1-2,ASSRAQRDIHGYT
15,TRBV4-3,TRBJ1-4,ASSQDIRPGTNEKLF